This TCR beta chain was sequenced for a study of T cell responses to AZD1222 COVID-19 vaccine. Overall study context: Second doses were pooled across both intervals (about 4 or about 12 weeks).

As for this clone: Its antigen is still unknown.

The germline CDR1 and CDR2 sequences are SEHNR and FQNEAQ (reference sequence). With V trimmed by 4 bases and J by 8 bases, 7 bases remained unmatched. The CDR3 contains 14 residues. The table came from immunoSEQ multiplex PCR; TCRdb's copy has only in-frame clones and leaves some out. The sample lists about 99,000 clones; roughly 90% were seen once. Whole-study findings and limits: Elevations in Spike-specific TCR breadth and depth followed administration of two AZD1222 doses. Donors in the cohort were predominantly white British and more often female, and clonal diversity was possibly underestimated.

The chain combines TRBV7-9 with TRBJ1-2; 10 nucleotides agree with TRBD1. The input for sequencing was peripheral blood, taken on day 0 of AZD1222 vaccination. The sequence was collected from an adult in good health. The CDR3 bases are TGTGCCAGCAGCTCCCAGGGACAGGGGCGAGGCTACACCTTC. Translating gives CASSSQGQGRGYTF.